The 8 T cell receptor beta chains below all came from one sample that was sequenced in a study of spatial heterogeneity in lung cancer. Time point noted: blood at routine non-recurrence follow-up after resection. TCRdb recomputed calls from the 5' RACE reads with MiXCR, one row per CDR3 protein. The sample shows about 70,000 distinct CDR3 sequences, less than 9.5% of them seen only once. Here the sequenced sample was PBMCs, taken at follow-up. These receptors originate from a female donor with early-stage non-small cell lung cancer.

This clonotype was seen ten or more times. V and J are TRBV15 and TRBJ2-5; D is undetermined. The CDR3 totals 12 residues. Germline CDR1 and CDR2: LNHNV and YYDKDF (reference sequence). V was clipped by 1 base and J by 4 bases, with 4 bases between them. The CDR3 here is CATSRVLETQYF. In nucleotides, the CDR3 is TGTGCCACCAGCAGAGTATTAGAGACCCAGTACTTC.

This clonotype occurred many times. The chain has TRBV7-3 and TRBJ2-1; D is perhaps TRBD1 (6 bases). The V gene's germline CDR1 is SGHTA and CDR2 FQGTGA. The CDR3 is 14 amino acids. V lost 2 bases and J lost 8, with 13 bases in between. DNA for the CDR3: TGTGCCAGCAGCTTATCTCAGGGGTTTCATGAGCAGTTCTTC. Translation gives CASSLSQGFHEQFF.

This clonotype was seen more than once but under ten times. The V call is TRBV5-4, the J call TRBJ2-5; possibly TRBD2 for D (5 bases). The germline V and J ends were trimmed by 4 bases and 0 bases, with 13 bases remaining between them. The CDR3 runs 15 residues. CDR1 and CDR2 from the germline V gene are SGHNT and YYREEE (reference sequence). The CDR3, as DNA: TGTGCCAGCAGCAGTGTGAGAGCGGACCAAGAGACCCAGTACTTC. This codes for CASSSVRADQETQYF. Complete variable domain (other parts from reference TRBV5-4 and TRBJ2-5): ETGVTQSPTHLIKTRGQQVTLRCSSQSGHNTVSWYQQALGQGPQFIFQYYREEENGRGNFPPRFSGLQFPNYSSELNVNALELDDSALYLCASSSVRADQETQYFGPGTRLLVL.

This clonotype was observed a few times. The V and J genes are TRBV5-1 and TRBJ2-1; D not certain. Germline loops: CDR1 SGHRS, CDR2 YFSETQ. This CDR3 spans 13 amino acids. The V gene lost 1 base and the J gene lost 5 bases, with 7 bases spanning the gap. CDR3 sequence (DNA): TGCGCCAGCAGCTTGAAAACTAACAATGAGCAGTTCTTC. It yields the protein CASSLKTNNEQFF.

This clonotype was seen repeatedly, ten times or more. The chain couples TRBV5-4 to TRBJ1-2; D might be TRBD1 (6 bases). Germline assignment: CDR1 SGHNT and CDR2 YYREEE (reference sequence). This CDR3 region has 14 residues. The germline V and J ends were trimmed by 4 bases and 4 bases, with 14 bases remaining between them. CDR3 sequence reads: CASSKPGQGYGYTF. CDR3 DNA: TGTGCCAGCAGCAAACCGGGACAAGGCTATGGCTACACCTTC.

This clonotype was observed many times. V gene TRBV20-1 combines with J gene TRBJ2-7, with D possibly matching TRBD1 (5 bases). Germline V gene lookup returns CDR1 DFQATT and CDR2 SNEGSKA (reference sequence). The CDR3 extends over 10 amino acids. Trimming stripped 0 bases from V and 11 bases from J, with 8 bases between. CDR3 loop: CSAREGVEYF. The CDR3 nucleotides read TGCAGTGCTAGAGAAGGGGTGGAGTACTTC.

The V gene is TRBV9, the J gene TRBJ2-7; D perhaps matches TRBD2 (5 bases). The CDR3 contains 15 residues. Trimming took off 0 bases at V and 1 base at J, with 11 bases between the two ends. Germline CDR1 reads SGDLS; CDR2 reads YYNGEE. The chain's CDR3 is CASSVDGGKSYEQYF. Written as DNA, the CDR3 is TGTGCCAGCAGCGTAGATGGAGGTAAATCCTACGAGCAGTACTTC. Looking up the rest from reference TRBV9 and TRBJ2-7 gives the full variable domain: DSGVTQTPKHLITATGQRVTLRCSPRSGDLSVYWYQQSLDQGLQFLIQYYNGEERAKGNILERFSAQQFPDLHSELNLSSLELGDSALYFCASSVDGGKSYEQYFGPGTRLTVT.

This clonotype was detected ten times or more. The chain combines TRBV5-6 with TRBJ1-2; no clear D gene. The CDR3 runs 11 residues. Between the trimmed V and J ends, which lost 5 bases and 5 bases, there was a span of 7 bases. Germline V gene lookup returns CDR1 SGHDT and CDR2 YYEEEE. The CDR3 loop reads CASSSGYGYTF. The CDR3 nucleotides are TGTGCCAGCAGTTCGGGGTATGGCTACACCTTC.